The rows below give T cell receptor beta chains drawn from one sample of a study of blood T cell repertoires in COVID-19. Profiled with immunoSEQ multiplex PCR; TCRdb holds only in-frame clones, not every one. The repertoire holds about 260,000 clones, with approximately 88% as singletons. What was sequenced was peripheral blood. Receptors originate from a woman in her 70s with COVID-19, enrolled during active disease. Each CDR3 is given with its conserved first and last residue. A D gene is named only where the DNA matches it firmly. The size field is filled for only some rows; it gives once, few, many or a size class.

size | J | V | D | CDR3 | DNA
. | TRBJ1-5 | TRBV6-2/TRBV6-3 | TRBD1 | CASSFQQGSQPQHF | TGTGCCAGCAGTTTTCAACAGGGGAGTCAGCCCCAGCATTTT
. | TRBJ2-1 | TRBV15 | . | CATSRDLDNEQFF | TGTGCCACCAGCAGAGATCTTGACAATGAGCAGTTCTTC
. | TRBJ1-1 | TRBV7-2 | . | CASSLTWRGTEAFF | TGTGCCAGCAGCTTAACTTGGAGGGGCACTGAAGCTTTCTTT
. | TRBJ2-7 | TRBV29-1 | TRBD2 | CSARTSGSYEQYF | TGCAGCGCTAGGACTAGCGGGTCCTACGAGCAGTACTTC
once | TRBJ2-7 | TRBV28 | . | CASTSPGARTYEQYF | TGTGCCAGCACAAGTCCAGGGGCTAGAACCTACGAGCAGTACTTC
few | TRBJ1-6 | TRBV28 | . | CASSSGKNSPLHF | TGTGCCAGCAGTTCAGGGAAAAATTCACCCCTCCACTTT
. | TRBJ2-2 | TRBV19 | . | CASSSLGGELFF | TGTGCCAGTAGTAGTCTAGGCGGGGAGCTGTTTTTT
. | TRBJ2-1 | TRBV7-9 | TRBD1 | CASSKDRLNEQFF | TGTGCCAGCAGCAAGGACAGGCTCAATGAGCAGTTCTTC
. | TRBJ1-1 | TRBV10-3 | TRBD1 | CAISGTANTEAFF | TGTGCCATCAGCGGGACAGCGAACACTGAAGCTTTCTTT
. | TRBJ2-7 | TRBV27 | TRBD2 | CASSGLAGVSYEQYF | TGTGCCAGCAGCGGACTAGCGGGAGTGTCCTACGAGCAGTACTTC
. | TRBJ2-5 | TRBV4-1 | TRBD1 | CASSQNQGQGLETQYF | TGCGCCAGCAGCCAGAACCAGGGACAGGGGTTGGAGACCCAGTACTTC
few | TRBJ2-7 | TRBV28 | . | CASSYRGGGSSYEQYF | TGTGCCAGCAGTTACCGAGGGGGGGGAAGCTCCTACGAGCAGTACTTC
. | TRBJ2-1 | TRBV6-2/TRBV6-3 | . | CASSRFFNEQFF | TGTGCCAGCAGTCGGTTCTTCAATGAGCAGTTCTTC
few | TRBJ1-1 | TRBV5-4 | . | CASSQGALNTEAFF | TGTGCCAGCAGCCAAGGGGCTTTGAACACTGAAGCTTTCTTT